These 20 T cell receptor beta chains came from one sample sequenced in a study of cytomegalovirus exposure and HLA in healthy donors. Primers included in the PCR were 60 Vbeta and 13 Jbeta primers. Method: immunoSEQ multiplex PCR; TCRdb's copy keeps in-frame clones and lacks some. The table lists 89,000 or so clones, 60% to 80% of them singletons. The source material was PBMCs. The source is a boy aged 5-17 years in good health and CMV-seronegative.

This clone was counted a single time. The CDR3 spells CASSLTGSWEQYF. The CDR3 DNA reads as TGTGCCAGCAGTTTAACAGGGTCATGGGAGCAGTACTTC. The rearrangement links TRBV27 to TRBJ2-7, with D possibly being TRBD1 (6 bases). V gave up 2 bases and J gave up 7 bases, with 12 bases separating them. From germline, CDR1 is MNHEY and CDR2 SMNVEV (reference sequence). CDR3 length equals 13 residues.

At least ten counts were recorded for this clone. This rearrangement joins TRBV5-4 to TRBJ1-5; 7 positions match TRBD1. The germline CDR1 and CDR2 sequences are SGHNT and YYREEE (reference sequence). Unmatched junction bases numbered 4, after V lost 0 bases and J lost 1 base. The CDR3 is 16 amino acids. This CDR3 is CASSLDEGASNQPQHF. DNA for the CDR3: TGTGCCAGCAGCTTGGACGAGGGGGCGAGCAATCAGCCCCAGCATTTT.

The V gene is TRBV6-6, the J gene TRBJ2-5; 8 bases fit TRBD1. This CDR3 is 15 amino acids long. Germline CDR1 MNHNY, CDR2 SVGAGI (reference sequence). V lost 6 bases to trimming and J lost 2 bases; unmatched junction nucleotides: 8. The CDR3 here is CASREPDRAQETQYF. CDR3 DNA sequence: TGTGCCAGCAGGGAACCGGACAGGGCTCAAGAGACCCAGTACTTC.

V usage is TRBV9 and J usage is TRBJ2-1; 12 positions match TRBD2. The CDR3 covers 17 residues. Germline loops: CDR1 SGDLS, CDR2 YYNGEE. With V trimmed by 4 bases and J by 9 bases, 14 bases remained unmatched. The CDR3 here is CASSFPLTSGSEVEQFF. DNA of the CDR3: TGTGCCAGCAGCTTCCCCTTGACTAGCGGGAGTGAGGTTGAGCAGTTCTTC. The whole variable domain, filled in from reference TRBV9 and TRBJ2-1, reads DSGVTQTPKHLITATGQRVTLRCSPRSGDLSVYWYQQSLDQGLQFLIQYYNGEERAKGNILERFSAQQFPDLHSELNLSSLELGDSALYFCASSFPLTSGSEVEQFFGPGTRLTVL.

The chain combines TRBV5-4 with TRBJ1-3; no definite D call. Trimming removed 4 bases at V and 0 bases at J, with 17 bases between. Germline CDR1 is SGHNT and CDR2 is YYREEE (reference sequence). This CDR3 region has 17 residues. In nucleotides, the CDR3 is TGTGCCAGCAGCCCCGAGTCCGAGAACCCCTCTGGAAACACCATATATTTT. It is translated as CASSPESENPSGNTIYF.

This clone was seen only a few times. J is TRBJ1-5 and V is TRBV27; 7 bases fit TRBD1. CDR3 size: 13 residues. V trimming: 4 bases; J trimming: 5 bases; junction bases outside the gene matches: 2. Germline V gives CDR1 MNHEY, CDR2 SMNVEV (reference sequence). CDR3 amino acids: CASSYGQDQPQHF. CDR3 nucleotide sequence: TGTGCCAGCAGTTACGGACAGGATCAGCCCCAGCATTTT.

This clone was recorded a few times. The chain employs TRBV28 and TRBJ1-1, with D possibly TRBD1 on 5 matching bases. CDR1 MDHEN and CDR2 SYDVKM come from the germline V gene. This CDR3 has 12 residues. Deletions cut 6 bases from V and 3 bases from J, with 8 bases between. The CDR3 bases are TGTGCCAGCAGCTCGGGGGACACTGAAGCTTTCTTT. This sequence encodes CASSSGDTEAFF.

V usage is TRBV5-8 and J usage is TRBJ1-1; a weak D match, TRBD1 (6 bases). CDR1 and CDR2 from the germline V gene are SGHTS and YDEGEE. The V gene lost 6 bases and the J gene lost 11 bases, with 26 bases spanning the gap. The CDR3 totals 15 residues. DNA for the CDR3: TGTGCCAGCATCACCCGGGGGGCCCTCCGACGTGAGGCTTTCTTT. Its translation: CASITRGALRREAFF.

This clone was seen a few times. The chain joins TRBV29-1 to TRBJ1-1; D gene ambiguous. V lost 0 bases and J lost 2, with 7 bases in between. Germline V gene sequence: CDR1 SQVTM, CDR2 ANQGSEA. The CDR3 is 13 residues long. The CDR3 protein is CSVEDPKNTEAFF. The CDR3 DNA reads as TGCAGCGTTGAAGACCCAAAAAACACTGAAGCTTTCTTT.

This clone was detected a few times. The V gene is TRBV4-3, the J gene TRBJ1-1; no firm D call. V shed 0 bases and J shed 1 base, with 9 bases lying between them. This CDR3 has 15 amino acids. Germline assignment: CDR1 LGHNA and CDR2 YSLEER. Here the CDR3 reads CASSQDTNRNTEAFF. The CDR3 bases are TGCGCCAGCAGCCAAGACACAAACAGGAACACTGAAGCTTTCTTT.

The genes are TRBV30 and TRBJ1-2, with TRBD1 matching 9 bases. Germline V lookup: CDR1 GTSNPN, CDR2 SVGIG (reference sequence). V shed 5 bases and J 8 bases; nucleotides not matched to a gene: 6. The CDR3 covers 12 residues. The CDR3 spells CAWRTGGRGYTF. CDR3 in DNA: TGTGCCTGGCGAACAGGGGGCAGAGGCTACACCTTC.

This rearrangement joins TRBV4-3 to TRBJ2-1, with a weak D call TRBD2 (6 bases). CDR3 length: 13 amino acids. CDR1 and CDR2 from the germline V gene are LGHNA and YSLEER. Trimming left V 8 bases short and J 4 bases short, with 12 bases between. The chain's CDR3 is CASSRDFYNEQFF. CDR3 nucleotides: TGCGCCAGCTCCCGGGACTTTTACAATGAGCAGTTCTTC.

This clone occurred once. The junction departs from germline at one end; a sequencing error may be responsible. The V call is TRBV6-4, the J call TRBJ1-2; 7 nucleotides agree with TRBD1. Germline V gene data show CDR1 as MRHNA and CDR2 as SNTAGT. This CDR3 is 10 amino acids long. As DNA, the CDR3 is TGTGCCAGCAATCGAAGGGGGCCGGCCTTC. Protein sequence: CASNRRGPAF.

This clone occurred once. The rearrangement joins TRBV7-2 to TRBJ1-2; possibly TRBD1 for D (5 bases). The CDR3 has 12 residues. Germline assignment: CDR1 SGHTA and CDR2 FQGNSA. Trimming removed 7 bases at V and 8 bases at J, with 14 bases between. The CDR3 reads CASTMGRGGYTF. The CDR3 bases are TGTGCCAGCACCATGGGTAGGGGCGGCTACACCTTC.

The rearrangement joins TRBV18 to TRBJ2-7, with D uncertain. The CDR3 has 13 amino acids. Trimming left V 3 bases short and J 3 bases short, with 9 bases between. Germline assignment: CDR1 KGHSH and CDR2 LQKENI. The chain's CDR3 is CASSPLPGYEQYF. Written as DNA, the CDR3 is TGTGCCAGCTCACCTCTGCCGGGCTACGAGCAGTACTTC.

This clone was seen a few times. The chain employs TRBV6-1 and TRBJ1-3; no firm D call. V lost 3 bases and J 0 bases, leaving 6 bases between the germline ends. The CDR3 contains 14 residues. The germline V gene encodes CDR1 MNHNS and CDR2 SASEGT. The CDR3 nucleotides read TGTGCCAGCAGTGACGGGAGCTCTGGAAACACCATATATTTT. Its protein product is CASSDGSSGNTIYF.

The V and J genes are TRBV28 and TRBJ1-1, with D perhaps matching TRBD1 (5 bases). The CDR3 is 11 amino acids. V lost 3 bases and J 8 bases, leaving 7 bases between the germline ends. Per germline, CDR1 MDHEN and CDR2 SYDVKM. The CDR3 spells CASSFSGEAFF. The CDR3 DNA sequence: TGTGCCAGCAGTTTTTCAGGGGAAGCTTTCTTT.

This chain uses TRBV9 with TRBJ1-3; D not certain. CDR3 size: 13 residues. Trimming pared 2 bases from V and 2 bases from J, leaving 5 bases between. Germline lookup yields CDR1 SGDLS and CDR2 YYNGEE. The CDR3 spells CASSVSTGNTIYF. The DNA of the CDR3 is TGTGCCAGCAGCGTTTCAACTGGAAACACCATATATTTT.

V is TRBV7-8 and J is TRBJ1-1, with D unresolved. The germline V gene encodes CDR1 SGHVS and CDR2 FQNEAQ. V was pared by 5 bases and J by 6 bases, with 22 bases between. This CDR3 spans 16 amino acids. The CDR3 loop reads CASSTPWSKLIPEAFF. The CDR3 DNA is TGTGCCAGCAGCACACCTTGGAGCAAATTAATCCCTGAAGCTTTCTTT.

By proportion, this clone is medium-sized. V is TRBV4-2 and J is TRBJ2-1, with D possibly TRBD1 on 6 matching bases. CDR3 size: 16 residues. Germline-derived CDR1 and CDR2 are LGHNA and YNFKEQ. V shed 0 bases and J shed 0 bases, with 9 bases lying between them. CDR3 coding DNA: TGTGCCAGCAGCCAAGATCAGGGGAGCTCCTACAATGAGCAGTTCTTC. Its protein is CASSQDQGSSYNEQFF.